This T cell receptor (beta chain) was sequenced during a study of T-cell reconstitution after alpha-beta-depleted transplantation in children. Whole-study results and caveats: T-cell numbers and diversity one year post-transplant derived largely from freshly generated T cells.

TCRbeta library construction was performed incorporating unique molecular identifiers. TCRdb ran MiXCR on the PCR reads and lists one entry per CDR3 protein. The sample has fewer than 350,000 distinct CDR3 sequences, around 7.3% seen once. This clonotype occurred many times. Antigen specificity is unknown. Germline assignment: CDR1 SGHRS and CDR2 YFSETQ. The CDR3 spans 16 residues. V lost 1 base and J lost 2, with 10 bases in between. The TCR comes from a female patient between 2 and 15 years old who had a stem cell transplant for Fanconi anemia, so the T cells may come from the graft donor. The rearrangement uses TRBV5-1 and TRBJ2-6; D gene uncertain. Sequencing was performed on peripheral blood, taken 360 days after TCRalphabeta/CD19-depleted stem cell transplant. The CDR3 is CASSLHDKAGANVLTF. The CDR3 nucleotides are TGCGCCAGCAGCTTGCATGACAAAGCTGGGGCCAACGTCCTGACTTTC.